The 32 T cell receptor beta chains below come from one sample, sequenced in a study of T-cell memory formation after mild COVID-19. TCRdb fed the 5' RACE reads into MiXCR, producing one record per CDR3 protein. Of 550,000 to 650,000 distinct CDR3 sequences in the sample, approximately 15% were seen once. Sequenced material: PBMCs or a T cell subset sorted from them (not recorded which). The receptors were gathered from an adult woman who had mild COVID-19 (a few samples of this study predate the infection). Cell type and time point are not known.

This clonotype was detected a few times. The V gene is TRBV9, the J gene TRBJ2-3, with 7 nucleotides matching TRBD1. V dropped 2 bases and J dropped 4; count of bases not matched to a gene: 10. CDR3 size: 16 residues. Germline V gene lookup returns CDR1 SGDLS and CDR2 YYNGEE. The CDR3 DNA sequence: TGTGCCAGCAGCGTCGGACAGGCAGATCTGGCAGATACGCAGTATTTT. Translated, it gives CASSVGQADLADTQYF.

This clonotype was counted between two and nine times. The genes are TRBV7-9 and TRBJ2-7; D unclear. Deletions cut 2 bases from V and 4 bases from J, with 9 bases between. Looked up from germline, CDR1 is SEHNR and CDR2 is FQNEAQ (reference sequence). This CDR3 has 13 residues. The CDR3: CASSLPPDYEQYF. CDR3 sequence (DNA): TGTGCCAGCAGCTTACCCCCCGATTACGAGCAGTACTTC.

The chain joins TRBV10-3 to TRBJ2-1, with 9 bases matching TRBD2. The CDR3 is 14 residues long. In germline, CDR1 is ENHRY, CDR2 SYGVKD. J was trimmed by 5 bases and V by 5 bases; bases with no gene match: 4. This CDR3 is CAISPQRGDNEQFF. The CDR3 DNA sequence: TGTGCCATCAGTCCCCAGCGGGGGGACAATGAGCAGTTCTTC.

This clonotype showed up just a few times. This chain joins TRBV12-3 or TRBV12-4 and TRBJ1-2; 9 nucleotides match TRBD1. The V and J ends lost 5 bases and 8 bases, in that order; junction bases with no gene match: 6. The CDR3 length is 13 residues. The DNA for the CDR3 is TGTGCCAGCAGTACACAGGGGGCTGGGGGCTACACCTTC. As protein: CASSTQGAGGYTF.

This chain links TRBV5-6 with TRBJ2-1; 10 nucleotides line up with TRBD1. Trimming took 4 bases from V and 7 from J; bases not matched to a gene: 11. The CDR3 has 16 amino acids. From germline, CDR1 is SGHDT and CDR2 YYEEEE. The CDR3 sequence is CASSPTGQGKRNEQFF. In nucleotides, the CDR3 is TGTGCCAGCAGCCCCACGGGACAGGGGAAGAGAAATGAGCAGTTCTTC.

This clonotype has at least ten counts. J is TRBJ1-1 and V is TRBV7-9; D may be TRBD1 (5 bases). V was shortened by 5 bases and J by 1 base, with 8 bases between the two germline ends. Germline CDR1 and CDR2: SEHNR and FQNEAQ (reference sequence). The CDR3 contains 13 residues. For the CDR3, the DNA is TGTGCCAGCAGCACGACAGAGAACACTGAAGCTTTCTTT. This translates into CASSTTENTEAFF.

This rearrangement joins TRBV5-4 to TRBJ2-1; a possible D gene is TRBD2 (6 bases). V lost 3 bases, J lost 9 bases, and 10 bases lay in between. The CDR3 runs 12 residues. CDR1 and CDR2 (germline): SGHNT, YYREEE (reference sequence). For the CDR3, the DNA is TGTGCCAGCAGCTGGGGAGGCAGTGAGCAGTTCTTC. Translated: CASSWGGSEQFF.

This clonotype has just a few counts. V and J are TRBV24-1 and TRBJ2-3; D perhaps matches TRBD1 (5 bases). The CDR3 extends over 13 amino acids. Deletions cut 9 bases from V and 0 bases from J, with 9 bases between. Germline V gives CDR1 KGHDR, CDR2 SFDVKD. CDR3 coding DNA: TGTGCCACCCGGACAACGAGCACAGATACGCAGTATTTT. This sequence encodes CATRTTSTDTQYF.

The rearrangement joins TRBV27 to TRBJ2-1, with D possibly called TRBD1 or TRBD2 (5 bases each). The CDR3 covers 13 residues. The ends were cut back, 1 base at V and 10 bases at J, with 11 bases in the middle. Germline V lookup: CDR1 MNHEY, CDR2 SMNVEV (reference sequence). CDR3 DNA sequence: TGTGCCAGCAGTTTATGGGGGTTGCAGGAGCAGTTCTTC. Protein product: CASSLWGLQEQFF.

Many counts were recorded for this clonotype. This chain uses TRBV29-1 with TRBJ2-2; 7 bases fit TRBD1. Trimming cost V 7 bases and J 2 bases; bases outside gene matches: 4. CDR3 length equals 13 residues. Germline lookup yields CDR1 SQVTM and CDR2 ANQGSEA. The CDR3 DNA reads TGCAGCGCCAGGACAGGAAACACCGGGGAGCTGTTTTTT. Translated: CSARTGNTGELFF.

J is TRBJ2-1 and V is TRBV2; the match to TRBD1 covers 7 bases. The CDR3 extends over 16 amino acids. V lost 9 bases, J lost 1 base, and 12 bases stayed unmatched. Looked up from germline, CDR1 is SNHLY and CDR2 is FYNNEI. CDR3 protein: CASQRQGSTSYNEQFF. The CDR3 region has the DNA TGTGCCAGTCAGAGACAGGGAAGCACGTCCTACAATGAGCAGTTCTTC.

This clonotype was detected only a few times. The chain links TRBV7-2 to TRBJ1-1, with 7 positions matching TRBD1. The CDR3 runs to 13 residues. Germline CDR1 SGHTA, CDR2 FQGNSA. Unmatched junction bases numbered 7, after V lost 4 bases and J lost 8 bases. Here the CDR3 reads CASSSRQGLEAFF. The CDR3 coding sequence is TGTGCCAGCAGCTCCAGACAGGGCTTGGAAGCTTTCTTT.

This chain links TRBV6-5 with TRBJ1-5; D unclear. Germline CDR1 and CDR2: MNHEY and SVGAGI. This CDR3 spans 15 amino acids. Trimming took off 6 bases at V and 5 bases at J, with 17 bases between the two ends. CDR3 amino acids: CASSPRYDGHQPQHF. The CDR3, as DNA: TGTGCCAGCAGCCCCAGGTACGATGGGCATCAGCCCCAGCATTTT.

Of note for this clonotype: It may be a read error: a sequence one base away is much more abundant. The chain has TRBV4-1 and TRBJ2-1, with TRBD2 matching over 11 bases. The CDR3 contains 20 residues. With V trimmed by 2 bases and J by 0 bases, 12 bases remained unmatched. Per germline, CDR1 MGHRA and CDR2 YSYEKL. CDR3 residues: CASSQLGLAVGPSSYNEQFF. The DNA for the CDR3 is TGCGCCAGCAGCCAATTGGGACTAGCGGTGGGTCCTAGCTCCTACAATGAGCAGTTCTTC.

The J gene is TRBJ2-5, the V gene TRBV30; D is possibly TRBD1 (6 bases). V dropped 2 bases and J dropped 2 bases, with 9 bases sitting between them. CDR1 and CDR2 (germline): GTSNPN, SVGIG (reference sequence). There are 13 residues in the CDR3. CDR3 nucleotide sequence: TGTGCCTGGAGTTCCGGACAGCAAGAGACCCAGTACTTC. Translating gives CAWSSGQQETQYF.

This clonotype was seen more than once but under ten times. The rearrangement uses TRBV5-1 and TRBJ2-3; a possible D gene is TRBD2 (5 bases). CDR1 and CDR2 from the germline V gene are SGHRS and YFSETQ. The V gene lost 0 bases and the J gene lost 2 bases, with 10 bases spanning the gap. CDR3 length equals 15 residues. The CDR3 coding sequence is TGCGCCAGCAGCTTGGTGACGGGGAACACAGATACGCAGTATTTT. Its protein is CASSLVTGNTDTQYF.

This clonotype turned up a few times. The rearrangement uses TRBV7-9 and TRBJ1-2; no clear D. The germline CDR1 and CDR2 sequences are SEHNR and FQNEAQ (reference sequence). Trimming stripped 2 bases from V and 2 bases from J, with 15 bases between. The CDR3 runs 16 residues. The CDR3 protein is CASSLSTQAQNYGYTF. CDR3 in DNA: TGTGCCAGCAGCTTATCAACCCAAGCCCAAAACTATGGCTACACCTTC.

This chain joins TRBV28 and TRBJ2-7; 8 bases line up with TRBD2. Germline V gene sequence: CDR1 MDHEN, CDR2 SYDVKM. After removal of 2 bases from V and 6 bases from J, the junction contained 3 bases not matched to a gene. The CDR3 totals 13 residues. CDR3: CASSLRLAFEQYF. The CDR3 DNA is TGTGCCAGCAGTTTACGACTAGCGTTCGAGCAGTACTTC. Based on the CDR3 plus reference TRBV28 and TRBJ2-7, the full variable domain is DVKVTQSSRYLVKRTGEKVFLECVQDMDHENMFWYRQDPGLGLRLIYFSYDVKMKEKGDIPEGYSVSREKKERFSLILESASTNQTSMYLCASSLRLAFEQYFGPGTRLTVT.

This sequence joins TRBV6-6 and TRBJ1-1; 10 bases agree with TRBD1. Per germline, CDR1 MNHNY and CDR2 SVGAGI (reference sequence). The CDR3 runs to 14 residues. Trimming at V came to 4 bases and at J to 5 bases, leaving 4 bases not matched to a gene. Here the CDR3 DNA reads TGTGCCAGCAGTTGGACAGGGGGTTATACTGAAGCTTTCTTT. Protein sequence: CASSWTGGYTEAFF.

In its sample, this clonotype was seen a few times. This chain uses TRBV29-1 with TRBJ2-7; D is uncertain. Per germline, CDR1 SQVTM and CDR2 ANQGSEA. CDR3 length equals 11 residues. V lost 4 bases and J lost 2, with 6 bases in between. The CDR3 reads CSVVSTYEQYF. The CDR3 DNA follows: TGCAGCGTTGTCAGTACCTACGAGCAGTACTTC.

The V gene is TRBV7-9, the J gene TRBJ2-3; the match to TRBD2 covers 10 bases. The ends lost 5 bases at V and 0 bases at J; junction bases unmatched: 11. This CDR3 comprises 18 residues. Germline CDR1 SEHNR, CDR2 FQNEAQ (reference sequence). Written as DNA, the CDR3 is TGTGCCAGCAGCCCCCAGGGGCAACTAGCGGGGAGCACAGATACGCAGTATTTT. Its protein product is CASSPQGQLAGSTDTQYF.

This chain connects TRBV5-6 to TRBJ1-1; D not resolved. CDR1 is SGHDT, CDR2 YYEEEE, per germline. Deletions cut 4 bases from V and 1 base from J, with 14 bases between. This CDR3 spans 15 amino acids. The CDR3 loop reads CASSPGFRTNTEAFF. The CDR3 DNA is TGTGCCAGCAGCCCTGGCTTCCGCACGAACACTGAAGCTTTCTTT.

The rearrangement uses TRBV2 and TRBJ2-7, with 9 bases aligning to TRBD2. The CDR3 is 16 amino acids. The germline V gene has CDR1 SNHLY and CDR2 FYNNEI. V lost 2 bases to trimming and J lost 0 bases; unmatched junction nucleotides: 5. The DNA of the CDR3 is TGTGCCAGCAGTGAAATCTTTAGCGGGAGCTCCTACGAGCAGTACTTC. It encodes CASSEIFSGSSYEQYF.

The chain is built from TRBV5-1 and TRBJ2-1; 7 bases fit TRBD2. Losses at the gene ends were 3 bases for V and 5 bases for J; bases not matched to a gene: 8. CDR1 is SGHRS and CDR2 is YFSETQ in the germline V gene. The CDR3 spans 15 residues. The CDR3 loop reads CASSSSSGSNNEQFF. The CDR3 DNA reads TGCGCCAGCAGCTCTTCTAGCGGAAGCAACAATGAGCAGTTCTTC.

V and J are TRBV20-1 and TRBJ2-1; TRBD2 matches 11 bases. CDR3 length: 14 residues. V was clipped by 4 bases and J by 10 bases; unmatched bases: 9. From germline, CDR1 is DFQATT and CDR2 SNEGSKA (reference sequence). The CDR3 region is CSANSGGAFREQFF. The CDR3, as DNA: TGCAGTGCTAATAGCGGGGGGGCTTTCCGGGAGCAGTTCTTC.

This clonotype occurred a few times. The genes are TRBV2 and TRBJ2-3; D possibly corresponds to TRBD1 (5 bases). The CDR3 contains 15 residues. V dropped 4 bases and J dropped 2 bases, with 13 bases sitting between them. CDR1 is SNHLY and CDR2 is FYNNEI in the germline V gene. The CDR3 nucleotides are TGTGCCAGCAGTGTCGGACAAGGGAACACAGATACGCAGTATTTT. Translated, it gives CASSVGQGNTDTQYF.

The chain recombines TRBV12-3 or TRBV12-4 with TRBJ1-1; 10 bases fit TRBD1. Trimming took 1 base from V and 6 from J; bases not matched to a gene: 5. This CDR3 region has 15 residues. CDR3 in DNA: TGTGCCAGCAGTTTAGGGGACAGGGGAAGGTCTGAAGCTTTCTTT. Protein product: CASSLGDRGRSEAFF.

CDR3 protein: CSVPQGGREQYF. For the CDR3, the DNA is TGCAGCGTTCCTCAGGGGGGTCGCGAGCAGTACTTC. J is TRBJ2-7 and V is TRBV29-1, with D maybe TRBD1 (7 bases). V was clipped by 5 bases and J by 6 bases, with 14 bases between them. Per germline, CDR1 SQVTM and CDR2 ANQGSEA. This CDR3 spans 12 amino acids.

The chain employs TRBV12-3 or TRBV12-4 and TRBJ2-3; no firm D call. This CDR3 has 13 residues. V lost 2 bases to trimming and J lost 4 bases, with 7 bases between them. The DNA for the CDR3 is TGTGCCAGCAGTTTATTGGGTGCAGATACGCAGTATTTT. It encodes CASSLLGADTQYF.

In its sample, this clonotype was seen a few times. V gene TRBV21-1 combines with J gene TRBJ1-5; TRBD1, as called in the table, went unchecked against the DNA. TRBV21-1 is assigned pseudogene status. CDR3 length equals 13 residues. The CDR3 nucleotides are TGTGCCAGCACCCCCAATAGCAATCAGCCCCAGCATTTT. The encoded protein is CASTPNSNQPQHF.

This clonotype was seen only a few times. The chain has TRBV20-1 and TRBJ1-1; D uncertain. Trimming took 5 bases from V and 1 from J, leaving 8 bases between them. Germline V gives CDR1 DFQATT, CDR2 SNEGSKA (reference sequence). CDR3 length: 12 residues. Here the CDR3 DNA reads TGCAGTGCTCGCACGGAGAACACTGAAGCTTTCTTT. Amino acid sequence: CSARTENTEAFF.

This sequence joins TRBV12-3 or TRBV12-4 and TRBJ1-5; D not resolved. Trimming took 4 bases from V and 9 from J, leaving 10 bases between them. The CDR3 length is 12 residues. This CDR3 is CASSSVPRPQHF. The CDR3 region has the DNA TGTGCCAGCAGTTCGGTCCCCAGGCCCCAGCATTTT.